This T cell receptor (beta chain) was profiled in a study of shared clonotypes between healthy human individuals. Across the whole study: The donors, a couple of women and a few men, were aged 18 to 49. Study conclusions and caveats: Shared clonotypes across all four donors exceeded non-shared ones in generation probability. Clonotypes that were shared across a handful of donors made up about 5.1% of naive CD4 clonotypes.

Measured with immunoSEQ multiplex PCR; TCRdb has only the in-frame clones, and not every one. Here the sample spans hundreds of thousands of clones, 90% to 97% being singletons. Donors included only healthy HIV-negative adults lacking recent acute infections or vaccinations. Comments on this clone: The antigen is not known.

The CDR3 is made up of 18 amino acids. The germline V gene encodes CDR1 KGHSH and CDR2 LQKENI. With 0 bases clipped from V and 4 bases from J, the junction kept 12 bases outside the gene matches. This clonotype was obtained from a woman between 25 and 40 years old in good health. Sequencing input: naive CD4+ T cells sorted from blood. Subset denoted: CD45RA+ positively selected. The chain is built from TRBV18 and TRBJ1-2; 9 bases are a match to TRBD1. For the CDR3, the DNA is TGTGCCAGCTCACCACCGTCGACGTCGGGACAGGGTGCCTATGGCTACACCTTC. It encodes CASSPPSTSGQGAYGYTF.